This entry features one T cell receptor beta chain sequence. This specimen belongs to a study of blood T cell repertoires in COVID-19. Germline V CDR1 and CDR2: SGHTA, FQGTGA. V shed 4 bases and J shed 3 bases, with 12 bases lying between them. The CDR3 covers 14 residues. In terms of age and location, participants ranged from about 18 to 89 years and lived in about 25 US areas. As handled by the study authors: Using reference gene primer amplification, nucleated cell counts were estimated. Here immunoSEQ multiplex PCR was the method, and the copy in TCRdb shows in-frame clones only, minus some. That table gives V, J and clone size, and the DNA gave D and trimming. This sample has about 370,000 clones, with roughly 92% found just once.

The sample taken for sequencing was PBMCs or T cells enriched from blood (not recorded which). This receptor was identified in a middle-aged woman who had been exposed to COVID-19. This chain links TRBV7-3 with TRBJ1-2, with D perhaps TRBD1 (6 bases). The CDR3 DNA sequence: TGTGCCAGCAGCTCACAGGGTTCGGACTATGGCTACACCTTC. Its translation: CASSSQGSDYGYTF.